This entry features one T cell receptor (beta chain) sequence. Germline loops: CDR1 MNHNS, CDR2 SASEGT. Between the trimmed V and J ends, which lost 3 bases and 2 bases, there was a span of 12 bases. There are 15 residues in the CDR3. The method was immunoSEQ multiplex PCR; TCRdb's version includes in-frame clones alone and lacks a portion of them. This repertoire shows tens of thousands of clones, 90% to 95% found once; its top ten account for roughly 2.1%. This record belongs to a study of T cell changes during pregnancy in multiple sclerosis. The chain is built from TRBV6-1 and TRBJ2-3; D gene uncertain. The TCR sequence derives from a female donor in good health, enrolled as a control in a pregnancy study. The material sequenced was peripheral blood, taken in the second trimester of pregnancy. CDR3 in amino acids: CASSDPRTATDTQYF. The CDR3 bases are TGTGCCAGCAGTGATCCTAGAACGGCCACAGATACGCAGTATTTT.